Below are 4 T cell receptor beta chains sequenced from a single sample in a study. Treg sorting used a CD4+CD25+CD127-/low gate. Each CDR3 protein is one row after TCRdb ran MiXCR on the 5' RACE reads. Among fewer than 13,000 distinct CDR3 sequences, about 15% were seen once, and the ten largest hold approximately 4.2%. Sequences were obtained from Tregs sorted from a lymph node. These receptors were taken from a female donor with breast cancer.

As regards this clonotype: This may arise from a read error, as a much more abundant clone is one base away. Here the CDR3 omits its conserved ending phenylalanine or tryptophan, so a read error is the likely source. The chain employs TRBV29-1 and TRBJ2-3, with D uncertain. V was trimmed by 3 bases and J by 1 base, leaving 11 bases between them. Germline lookup yields CDR1 SQVTM and CDR2 ANQGSEA. This CDR3 has 14 amino acids. Here the CDR3 DNA reads TGCAGCGTTGAGAGTAGAGGTGGCACAGATACGCAGTATTCT. Translating gives CSVESRGGTDTQYS.

This clonotype appeared a few times. A much larger clone lies a single base off, so this may be a read error. The chain combines TRBV5-1 with TRBJ1-4; 10 bases are shared with TRBD1. This CDR3 is built from 15 residues. Germline V CDR1 and CDR2: SGHRS, YFSETQ. CDR3: CASSLAGTGEEKLVF. CDR3 coding DNA: TGCGCCAGCAGCTTGGCCGGGACAGGGGAAGAAAAACTGGTTTTT.

This rearrangement joins TRBV5-4 to TRBJ2-2, with TRBD1 matching over 7 bases. The CDR3 totals 16 residues. Germline V gives CDR1 SGHNT, CDR2 YYREEE (reference sequence). V was pared by 5 bases and J by 4 bases, with 11 bases of the junction left unmatched. CDR3 DNA sequence: TGTGCCAGCAGGCGCCCCATACAGGGGAGCACCGGGGAGCTGTTTTTT. Its protein product is CASRRPIQGSTGELFF.

This clonotype showed up many times. The chain combines TRBV7-2 with TRBJ2-3; TRBD2 matches at 9 bases. Germline CDR1 and CDR2: SGHTA and FQGNSA. CDR3 length: 16 amino acids. The junction had 8 bases not matched to a gene; V was cut back by 5 bases and J by 2 bases. DNA of the CDR3: TGTGCCAGCAGCGCATCCGGGACTAGCTTCACAGATACGCAGTATTTT. This translates into CASSASGTSFTDTQYF.